These 21 T cell receptor beta chains were sequenced from one sample in a study of regulatory T cells in long-lasting Graves disease. Time point meaning: persistent/refractory GD, antithyroid drugs over 5 years with positive TRAb. PBMC RNA served as the TCR library source. Assembly of TCR beta libraries relied on iRepertoire HTBI primers together with Arm-PCR of CDR3 regions. One entry per CDR3 protein results from TCRdb running MiXCR on the multiplex PCR reads. The data show roughly 430,000 distinct CDR3 sequences, 20% to 25% seen once. Here the sequenced sample was peripheral blood mononuclear cells (PBMCs), taken when the disease was refractory, from a patient treated with antithyroid drugs. These receptors were collected from a female donor with Graves disease.

This clonotype was counted between two and nine times. The J gene is TRBJ2-7, the V gene TRBV7-9; 12 bases are shared with TRBD2. The germline V gene encodes CDR1 SEHNR and CDR2 FQNEAQ (reference sequence). V shed 5 bases, J shed 2 bases, and the junction held 13 bases outside the gene matches. This CDR3 region has 18 residues. Written as DNA, the CDR3 is TGTGCCAGCAGCCCGTCTGGACTAGCGGGAAAACTTCCCTACGAGCAGTACTTC. Protein product: CASSPSGLAGKLPYEQYF. Based on the CDR3 plus reference TRBV7-9 and TRBJ2-7, the full variable domain is DTGVSQNPRHKITKRGQNVTFRCDPISEHNRLYWYRQTLGQGPEFLTYFQNEAQLEKSRLLSDRFSAERPKGSFSTLEIQRTEQGDSAMYLCASSPSGLAGKLPYEQYFGPGTRLTVT.

This clonotype has ten or more counts. The chain links TRBV2 to TRBJ2-5; D could derive from TRBD1 or TRBD2 (5 bases each). This CDR3 is 15 amino acids long. Germline assignment: CDR1 SNHLY and CDR2 FYNNEI. Trimming removed 5 bases at V and 5 bases at J, with 18 bases between. As DNA, the CDR3 is TGTGCCAGCAGTTTACCTGCCGGGACCTCCGAGACCCAGTACTTC. Translating gives CASSLPAGTSETQYF. The full variable domain, rest sourced from reference TRBV2 and TRBJ2-5, is EPEVTQTPSHQVTQMGQEVILRCVPISNHLYFYWYRQILGQKVEFLVSFYNNEISEKSEIFDDQFSVERPDGSNFTLKIRSTKLEDSAMYFCASSLPAGTSETQYFGPGTRLLVL.

Remarks on this clonotype: A junction end diverges from the germline sequence, so it may reflect a read error. This sequence joins TRBV28 and TRBJ2-6; D remains ambiguous. Germline lookup yields CDR1 MDHEN and CDR2 SYDVKM. The CDR3 extends over 14 amino acids. CDR3 sequence reads: CAGSLPAGVNVLTF. CDR3 bases: TGTGCCGGCAGTTTACCGGCTGGGGTCAACGTCCTGACTTTC. The full variable domain, completed using reference TRBV28 and TRBJ2-6, is DVKVTQSSRYLVKRTGEKVFLECVQDMDHENMFWYRQDPGLGLRLIYFSYDVKMKEKGDIPEGYSVSREKKERFSLILESASTNQTSMYLCAGSLPAGVNVLTFGAGSRLTVL.

The table lists this clonotype with many counts. This chain links TRBV12-3 or TRBV12-4 with TRBJ2-7; unclear D gene. This CDR3 comprises 13 residues. Trimming removed 4 bases at V and 1 base at J, with 8 bases between. In DNA, the CDR3 is TGTGCCAGCAGTTCGCAACCATCCTACGAGCAGTACTTC. Translation gives CASSSQPSYEQYF.

Worth noting for this clonotype: This may arise from a read error, as a much more abundant clone is one base away. The rearrangement joins TRBV28 to TRBJ1-6; D remains unclear. CDR1 is MDHEN, CDR2 SYDVKM, per germline. The CDR3 length is 13 residues. The CDR3 nucleotides read TGTGCCAACAGTCCCGCCGATAATTCACCCCTCCACTTT. This codes for CANSPADNSPLHF.

By its share, this clonotype is medium-sized. The rearrangement joins TRBV27 to TRBJ2-5, with a possible D match to TRBD1 (6 bases). CDR3 size: 15 residues. Between the trimmed V and J ends, which lost 8 bases and 5 bases, there was a span of 21 bases. CDR1 and CDR2 from the germline V gene are MNHEY and SMNVEV (reference sequence). CDR3 coding DNA: TGTGCCAGCGCTTCTGGACAGCCCGGCGGGGAGACCCAGTACTTC. Residues: CASASGQPGGETQYF.

The rearrangement joins TRBV30 to TRBJ2-7; 7 bases are shared with TRBD2. This CDR3 has 14 residues. Germline loops: CDR1 GTSNPN, CDR2 SVGIG (reference sequence). Trimming removed 5 bases from V and 4 bases from J; junction bases left unmatched: 11. The CDR3 loop is CAWQLAFGGYEQYF. The CDR3 region has the DNA TGTGCCTGGCAACTAGCGTTTGGGGGTTACGAGCAGTACTTC.

The V call is TRBV24-1, the J call TRBJ2-1; D unclear. This CDR3 region has 12 residues. Germline V gene lookup returns CDR1 KGHDR and CDR2 SFDVKD. Trimming removed 8 bases from V and 7 bases from J, with 11 bases in between. The CDR3 loop reads CATMTPENEQFF. The DNA of the CDR3 is TGTGCCACCATGACCCCCGAGAATGAGCAGTTCTTC.

This clonotype was detected many times. The chain joins TRBV20-1 to TRBJ1-5; no definite D call. V was shortened by 3 bases and J by 5 bases, with 11 bases between the two germline ends. This CDR3 is 13 amino acids long. Germline-derived CDR1 and CDR2 are DFQATT and SNEGSKA (reference sequence). CDR3 sequence (DNA): TGCAGTGCTAGTCAAGGGTTGGATCAGCCCCAGCATTTT. Protein product: CSASQGLDQPQHF.

The table lists this clonotype with many counts. The chain links TRBV7-9 to TRBJ2-7; D is perhaps TRBD1 or TRBD2 (5 bases each). Germline values: CDR1 SEHNR, CDR2 FQNEAQ (reference sequence). This CDR3 contains 15 residues. Trimming cost V 3 bases and J 2 bases, with 14 bases left between them. The CDR3 bases are TGTGCCAGCAGCTTTGAGGGACCCGCAACCTACGAGCAGTACTTC. Translation gives CASSFEGPATYEQYF.

This clonotype came up many times. The rearrangement links TRBV28 to TRBJ2-5, with D hard to call. This CDR3 is 13 amino acids long. Germline CDR1 reads MDHEN; CDR2 reads SYDVKM. V shed 3 bases and J shed 1 base, with 6 bases lying between them. The CDR3 sequence: CASSFWPQETQYF. The CDR3 bases are TGTGCCAGCAGTTTTTGGCCCCAAGAGACCCAGTACTTC.

This clonotype was seen only a few times. The rearrangement uses TRBV28 and TRBJ2-7; TRBD1 aligns across 12 bases. Unmatched junction bases numbered 14, after V lost 5 bases and J lost 9 bases. Per the germline V gene, CDR1 is MDHEN and CDR2 is SYDVKM. This CDR3 is built from 16 residues. The CDR3 spells CASSASTGQGAVGQYF. CDR3 nucleotides: TGTGCCAGCAGTGCATCAACGGGACAGGGGGCGGTTGGGCAGTACTTC.

The CDR3 spells CASSLAESFQPNEQFF. CDR3 sequence (DNA): TGTGCCAGCAGCTTAGCCGAGTCGTTTCAGCCCAATGAGCAGTTCTTC. The V call is TRBV7-9, the J call TRBJ2-1; D ambiguous. Germline V gene lookup returns CDR1 SEHNR and CDR2 FQNEAQ (reference sequence). V gave up 0 bases and J gave up 6 bases, with 15 bases separating them. The CDR3 is made up of 16 amino acids.

This clonotype has more than one count but fewer than ten. The V gene is TRBV9, the J gene TRBJ1-1, with 11 bases that match TRBD1. The length of the CDR3 is 17 residues. The V gene end was trimmed by 0 bases and the J gene end by 5 bases; junction bases not matched to a gene: 9. Germline V CDR1 and CDR2: SGDLS, YYNGEE. This chain's CDR3 is CASSVAGGTGGWTEAFF. The CDR3 DNA follows: TGTGCCAGCAGCGTAGCGGGGGGGACAGGGGGGTGGACTGAAGCTTTCTTT.

This clonotype was observed a few times. This CDR3 is CASSRGPATGELFF. CDR3 bases: TGTGCCAGCAGCCGGGGCCCGGCCACCGGGGAGCTGTTTTTT. This chain joins TRBV11-2 and TRBJ2-2; D may be TRBD1 or TRBD2 (5 bases each). The CDR3 is made up of 14 amino acids. The V and J ends lost 5 bases and 4 bases respectively, with 11 bases between them. CDR1 and CDR2 (germline): SGHAT, FQNNGV. The full variable domain, in which reference TRBV11-2 and TRBJ2-2 provide the parts outside the CDR3, is EAGVAQSPRYKIIEKRQSVAFWCNPISGHATLYWYQQILGQGPKLLIQFQNNGVVDDSQLPKDRFSAERLKGVDSTLKIQPAKLEDSAVYLCASSRGPATGELFFGEGSRLTVL.

This clonotype has a count of ten or more. The chain couples TRBV28 to TRBJ1-2, with TRBD1 identical over 9 bases. CDR3 length: 13 amino acids. The V gene's germline CDR1 is MDHEN and CDR2 SYDVKM. J was trimmed by 7 bases and V by 6 bases; bases with no gene match: 6. The CDR3 sequence is CASRITGGVGYTF. CDR3 sequence (DNA): TGTGCCAGCAGGATTACAGGGGGCGTTGGCTACACCTTC.

This clonotype was detected a few times. The V call is TRBV20-1, the J call TRBJ2-2, with 7 bases aligning to TRBD1. The CDR3 spans 13 residues. V was clipped by 5 bases and J by 6 bases; unmatched bases: 6. CDR1 and CDR2 from the germline V gene are DFQATT and SNEGSKA (reference sequence). CDR3: CSAPTGRAGELFF. CDR3 DNA: TGCAGTGCTCCGACAGGGCGGGCCGGGGAGCTGTTTTTT.

The rearrangement joins TRBV3-1 to TRBJ2-3; D is unresolved. The CDR3 covers 15 residues. Germline V CDR1 and CDR2: LGHDT, YNNKEL (reference sequence). The germline V and J ends were trimmed by 0 bases and 4 bases, with 11 bases remaining between them. CDR3 DNA sequence: TGTGCCAGCAGCCAAGATCCGTTCATCCCAGATACGCAGTATTTT. This encodes CASSQDPFIPDTQYF.

The chain combines TRBV20-1 with TRBJ2-2; 8 bases fit TRBD1. CDR1 DFQATT and CDR2 SNEGSKA come from the germline V gene (reference sequence). With V trimmed by 3 bases and J by 3 bases, 9 bases remained unmatched. The CDR3 spans 16 residues. DNA of the CDR3: TGCAGTGCTAGTGTTAGAAACAGGGGGGACACCGGGGAGCTGTTTTTT. It yields the protein CSASVRNRGDTGELFF.

This clonotype appeared a few times. This chain connects TRBV10-1 to TRBJ1-1; D not certain. With 0 bases removed from V and 5 bases from J, the gap between germline ends came to 13 bases. This CDR3 is 15 amino acids long. The germline CDR1 and CDR2 sequences are WNHNN and SYGVQD (reference sequence). The CDR3 region is CASSESRAGGTEAFF. The DNA for the CDR3 is TGCGCCAGCAGTGAGTCAAGAGCAGGCGGGACTGAAGCTTTCTTT.

Many counts were recorded for this clonotype. This rearrangement joins TRBV2 to TRBJ1-4; possibly TRBD1 for D (6 bases). The CDR3 is 14 amino acids. In germline, CDR1 is SNHLY, CDR2 FYNNEI. With 4 bases removed from V and 4 bases from J, the gap between germline ends came to 10 bases. The CDR3 DNA reads TGTGCCAGCAGTGGGACAGATTATAATGAAAAACTGTTTTTT. This translates into CASSGTDYNEKLFF.